One sample yielded the 18 T cell receptor beta chains listed below, sequenced in a study of neurological immune-mediated disorders. TCRdb reprocessed the 5' RACE reads via MiXCR and lists one record per CDR3 protein. Altogether about 82,000 distinct CDR3 sequences are present, just over 2.5% being singletons, with the ten largest covering roughly 1.2%. Specimen: PBMCs. Every receptor here comes from a woman aged 25-40 years with multiple sclerosis.

This clonotype was found many times. The chain is built from TRBV27 and TRBJ1-5; D unclear. Germline-derived CDR1 and CDR2 are MNHEY and SMNVEV (reference sequence). The CDR3 length is 12 residues. Trimming removed 6 bases at V and 7 bases at J, with 10 bases between. CDR3 in amino acids: CASSPLGQPQHF. The DNA of the CDR3 is TGTGCCAGCAGCCCCTTAGGGCAGCCCCAGCATTTT.

This clonotype was counted many times. Written as DNA, the CDR3 is TGTGCCAGCAGCTCAGGACAGGGGAATCGGGGCTACACCTTC. Translating it yields CASSSGQGNRGYTF. The V and J genes are TRBV7-9 and TRBJ1-2; 9 nucleotides match TRBD1. From germline, CDR1 is SEHNR and CDR2 FQNEAQ (reference sequence). Trimming removed 4 bases from V and 8 bases from J; junction bases left unmatched: 8. CDR3 length equals 14 residues.

The table lists this clonotype with many counts. One end of the junction fails to match germline, which may point to a read error. The CDR3 nucleotides read TGTGCCAGCAGTTTAGGGGGGGGGAATCAGCCCCAGCATTTT. This gives the protein CASSLGGGNQPQHF. The V gene is TRBV7-2, the J gene TRBJ1-5, with D possibly matching TRBD1 (6 bases). This CDR3 region has 14 residues. The germline gives CDR1 SGHTA, CDR2 FQGNSA. The entire variable domain, with the rest obtained from reference TRBV7-2 and TRBJ1-5, is as follows: GAGVSQSPSNKVTEKGKDVELRCDPISGHTALYWYRQSLGQGLEFLIYFQGNSAPDKSGLPSDRFSAERTGGSVSTLTIQRTQQEDSAVYLCASSLGGGNQPQHFGDGTRLSIL.

This clonotype appeared many times. The CDR3 sequence is CASSDVAIQYF. CDR3 in DNA: TGTGCCAGCAGCGACGTGGCGATTCAGTACTTC. J is TRBJ2-4 and V is TRBV7-2, with D hard to call. The V gene lost 5 bases and the J gene lost 10 bases, with 9 bases spanning the gap. Germline V gene data show CDR1 as SGHTA and CDR2 as FQGNSA. The CDR3 has 11 amino acids.

This clonotype was found many times. The chain recombines TRBV10-2 with TRBJ2-1; TRBD2 matches 8 bases. CDR1 WSHSY and CDR2 SAAADI come from the germline V gene. The CDR3 totals 14 residues. V lost 8 bases and J lost 0; bases outside the gene matches: 3. The chain's CDR3 is CASQSGSSYNEQFF. The CDR3 DNA is TGCGCCAGCCAAAGCGGGAGCTCCTACAATGAGCAGTTCTTC.

This clonotype has only a few counts. The V call is TRBV6-2 or TRBV6-3, the J call TRBJ2-1, with 13 bases lining up with TRBD2. Germline CDR1 MNHEY, CDR2 SVGEGT. The trim removed 4 bases at V and 7 bases at J, leaving 19 bases unmatched. The CDR3 is 20 residues long. The CDR3 protein is CASSFGLAGAKPPPPNEQFF. The CDR3 DNA follows: TGTGCCAGCAGTTTTGGACTAGCGGGAGCAAAACCACCACCACCAAATGAGCAGTTCTTC.

The table lists this clonotype with many counts. The V call is TRBV7-2, the J call TRBJ1-6; D call uncertain. This CDR3 is 15 amino acids long. From germline, CDR1 is SGHTA and CDR2 FQGNSA. V lost 0 bases to trimming and J lost 8 bases, with 11 bases between them. The CDR3 coding sequence is TGTGCCAGCAGCTTAGCAGGACCTCGGGATTCACCCCTCCACTTT. It yields the protein CASSLAGPRDSPLHF.

This clonotype came up many times. The rearrangement joins TRBV29-1 to TRBJ2-2; 7 bases line up with TRBD2. Germline lookup yields CDR1 SQVTM and CDR2 ANQGSEA. CDR3 length: 14 residues. With V trimmed by 7 bases and J by 2 bases, 7 bases remained unmatched. CDR3 in DNA: TGCAGCGCCTCGGGAGGCCCCAACACCGGGGAGCTGTTTTTT. Protein sequence: CSASGGPNTGELFF.

Ten or more counts support this clonotype. The CDR3 nucleotides are TGTGCCAGCAGCCAAGAGAGGGGGGATACGCAGTATTTT. Translating gives CASSQERGDTQYF. This chain connects TRBV14 to TRBJ2-3; the D gene is possibly TRBD1 (6 bases). V was trimmed by 0 bases and J by 6 bases, leaving 7 bases between them. Germline assignment: CDR1 SGHDN and CDR2 FVKESK. The CDR3 sequence is 13 residues long.

This clonotype was observed at least ten times. The chain has TRBV7-9 and TRBJ1-3, with D unresolved. The germline CDR1 and CDR2 sequences are SEHNR and FQNEAQ (reference sequence). The CDR3 contains 13 residues. The V gene lost 1 base and the J gene lost 2 bases, with 3 bases spanning the gap. In DNA, the CDR3 is TGTGCCAGCAGCTTAGTCGCTGGAAACACCATATATTTT. Encoded protein: CASSLVAGNTIYF.

This clonotype was found many times. The rearrangement links TRBV4-3 to TRBJ2-3; 8 nucleotides line up with TRBD2. The germline V gene has CDR1 LGHNA and CDR2 YSLEER. The CDR3 loop spans 14 amino acids. The V gene end was trimmed by 4 bases and the J gene end by 5 bases; junction bases not matched to a gene: 5. This CDR3 reads CASSPSGGQDTQYF. CDR3 in DNA: TGCGCCAGCAGCCCCAGCGGGGGACAAGATACGCAGTATTTT.

A few counts support this clonotype. A read error may explain this, as a much larger clone is one base away. The CDR3 DNA is TGTGACAGCACAGGGAAAGATGGCTACACCTTC. It is translated as CDSTGKDGYTF. V gene TRBV6-1 combines with J gene TRBJ1-2, with D maybe TRBD1 (6 bases). From germline, CDR1 is MNHNS and CDR2 SASEGT. The CDR3 covers 11 residues.

This clonotype was recorded many times. The chain combines TRBV24-1 with TRBJ2-5, with D possibly called TRBD1 or TRBD2 (5 bases each). From germline, CDR1 is KGHDR and CDR2 SFDVKD. Trimming shortened V by 4 bases and J by 5 bases, and 13 bases separated the two germline ends. This CDR3 is 14 amino acids long. This chain's CDR3 is CATSEGEPGETQYF. The DNA for the CDR3 is TGTGCCACCAGTGAGGGGGAGCCGGGCGAGACCCAGTACTTC.

This clonotype was counted at least ten times. This chain uses TRBV20-1 with TRBJ1-4; D gene ambiguous. This CDR3 has 18 amino acids. Germline CDR1 reads DFQATT; CDR2 reads SNEGSKA (reference sequence). Trimming shortened V by 0 bases and J by 0 bases, and 17 bases separated the two germline ends. For the CDR3, the DNA is TGCAGTGCTAGAGACGCCACAGAAATGGTTGCAACTAATGAAAAACTGTTTTTT. Amino acid sequence: CSARDATEMVATNEKLFF.

This clonotype came up many times. The V and J genes are TRBV10-3 and TRBJ2-7; 7 bases match TRBD2. Germline trimming cut 2 bases from V and 3 bases from J; bases unmatched to any gene: 4. The CDR3 spans 14 residues. Per germline, CDR1 ENHRY and CDR2 SYGVKD. CDR3 bases: TGTGCCATCAGTGAGGTCCCTAGCGGCTACGAGCAGTACTTC. Its translation: CAISEVPSGYEQYF.

In its sample, this clonotype was seen many times. V gene TRBV20-1 combines with J gene TRBJ2-6; D gene unclear. The germline gives CDR1 DFQATT, CDR2 SNEGSKA (reference sequence). This CDR3 is built from 14 residues. Trimming took 0 bases from V and 1 from J, leaving 4 bases between them. CDR3 nucleotides: TGCAGTGCTAGAGATCCTTCTGGGGCCAACGTCCTGACTTTC. Translation: CSARDPSGANVLTF.

The CDR3 coding sequence is TGTGCCAGCAGCTTAACCCGGGACAGGAATTCACCCCTCCACTTT. Residues: CASSLTRDRNSPLHF. The chain recombines TRBV7-2 with TRBJ1-6; 8 bases agree with TRBD1. Per germline, CDR1 SGHTA and CDR2 FQGNSA. J was trimmed by 7 bases and V by 2 bases; bases with no gene match: 4. The length of the CDR3 is 15 residues.

Many counts were recorded for this clonotype. The V call is TRBV29-1, the J call TRBJ2-1, with TRBD1 identical over 10 bases. Germline lookup yields CDR1 SQVTM and CDR2 ANQGSEA. Trimming took 5 bases from V and 8 from J; bases not matched to a gene: 6. This CDR3 has 13 residues. CDR3 in DNA: TGCAGCGTTTCCGGGACAGGGGCCGATGAGCAGTTCTTC. Translation: CSVSGTGADEQFF.